Listed here are 21 T cell receptor beta chains from one sample, sequenced in a study of beta chain features in type 1 diabetes. Findings and limits, study-wide: There was a moderate but significant shortening of TCRB CDR3s in all four CD4+ subsets of Type 1 diabetes patients.

Investigators reverse transcribed all isolated RNA, so they sequenced expressed TCRB transcripts. Profiled with immunoSEQ multiplex PCR; TCRdb holds only in-frame clones, not every one. The sample lists under 150,000 clones; roughly 10% were seen once. These TCRs are of unknown antigen specificity. The source material was central memory CD4+ T cells from blood. Receptor source: a man younger than 45 with type 1 diabetes.

This clone was observed a handful of times. CDR3 sequence (DNA): TGTGCCAGCAGCCAAACCTCTTCAGCGGAAAACATTCAGTACTTC. This sequence encodes CASSQTSSAENIQYF. The chain has TRBV4-2 and TRBJ2-4; weak D call: TRBD2 (5 bases). The CDR3 covers 15 residues. In germline, CDR1 is LGHNA, CDR2 YNFKEQ. Trimming left V 2 bases short and J 5 bases short, with 13 bases between.

This clone has a handful of counts. The genes are TRBV7-2 and TRBJ2-7, with D possibly TRBD2 on 6 matching bases. This CDR3 has 14 amino acids. V was cut by 6 bases and J by 2 bases, with 14 bases left in between. CDR1 is SGHTA and CDR2 is FQGNSA in the germline V gene. The CDR3 bases are TGTGCCAGCAGTATCTCCGGGAGCACCTACGAGCAGTACTTC. It translates to CASSISGSTYEQYF.

This clone occurred a few times. The V gene is TRBV4-3, the J gene TRBJ1-5; weak D call: TRBD1 (5 bases). The CDR3 has 14 amino acids. The germline V and J ends were trimmed by 3 bases and 7 bases, with 13 bases remaining between them. Germline values: CDR1 LGHNA, CDR2 YSLEER. Written as DNA, the CDR3 is TGCGCCAGCAGCCAGTCCAGGGATGGACAGCCCCAGCATTTT. Translation: CASSQSRDGQPQHF.

V and J are TRBV30 and TRBJ1-2; D might be TRBD1 (6 bases). Trimming stripped 0 bases from V and 5 bases from J, with 13 bases between. The germline V gene encodes CDR1 GTSNPN and CDR2 SVGIG (reference sequence). The length of the CDR3 is 14 residues. CDR3 sequence (DNA): TGTGCCTGGAGTGTACGGACAGCCTCGTATGGCTACACCTTC. Its protein is CAWSVRTASYGYTF.

In this sample, this clone turned up a few times. The gene calls are TRBV18 and TRBJ1-2; D call uncertain. The CDR3 has 15 amino acids. The germline gives CDR1 KGHSH, CDR2 LQKENI. V gave up 6 bases and J gave up 1 base, with 15 bases separating them. The CDR3, as DNA: TGTGCCAGCTCCCTTAACACGGAGAGTAACTATGGCTACACCTTC. Its protein product is CASSLNTESNYGYTF.

This clone appeared many times. The chain couples TRBV5-6 to TRBJ2-5, with D unresolved. The CDR3 is 15 residues long. Trimming took off 0 bases at V and 3 bases at J, with 12 bases between the two ends. Per the germline V gene, CDR1 is SGHDT and CDR2 is YYEEEE. The CDR3, as DNA: TGTGCCAGCAGCTTGGACGGCGGAAATAAAGAGACCCAGTACTTC. This encodes CASSLDGGNKETQYF.

Only a few counts were recorded for this clone. This chain links TRBV7-9 with TRBJ2-2, with unresolved D. Germline assignment: CDR1 SEHNR and CDR2 FQNEAQ (reference sequence). Trimming cost V 4 bases and J 5 bases, with 8 bases left between them. This CDR3 contains 13 residues. CDR3 amino acids: CASSSTATGELFF. CDR3 coding DNA: TGTGCCAGCAGCTCCACCGCGACCGGGGAGCTGTTTTTT. The full variable domain, in which reference TRBV7-9 and TRBJ2-2 provide the parts outside the CDR3, is DTGVSQNPRHKITKRGQNVTFRCDPISEHNRLYWYRQTLGQGPEFLTYFQNEAQLEKSRLLSDRFSAERPKGSFSTLEIQRTEQGDSAMYLCASSSTATGELFFGEGSRLTVL.

This rearrangement joins TRBV28 to TRBJ2-1; possible D gene TRBD1, 5 bases. Trimming took 5 bases from V and 13 from J, leaving 12 bases between them. Germline V gives CDR1 MDHEN, CDR2 SYDVKM. The CDR3 spans 11 residues. CDR3 sequence reads: CASSAYRKQFF. In nucleotides, the CDR3 is TGTGCCAGCAGTGCTTACAGGAAACAGTTCTTC.

V gene TRBV29-1 combines with J gene TRBJ2-3; D not certain. The CDR3 has 13 residues. CDR1 is SQVTM, CDR2 ANQGSEA, per germline. V lost 5 bases to trimming and J lost 2 bases, with 11 bases between them. The CDR3 loop is CSVLAALTDTQYF. In DNA form, the CDR3 reads TGCAGCGTTTTAGCAGCCCTCACAGATACGCAGTATTTT.

For this clone: Other DNA sequences from this sample encode an identical CDR3 as well. V usage is TRBV28 and J usage is TRBJ1-1; D uncertain. The ends were cut back, 8 bases at V and 0 bases at J, with 13 bases in the middle. The CDR3 is 14 amino acids. Germline CDR1 reads MDHEN; CDR2 reads SYDVKM. CDR3 in DNA: TGTGCCAGCTCCCCGGGAGCCATGAACACTGAAGCTTTCTTT. It codes for CASSPGAMNTEAFF.

V gene TRBV6-5 combines with J gene TRBJ2-5; 7 bases match TRBD1. The end of the DNA fits TRBJ2-7 better, so the J call may be wrong. CDR1 and CDR2 (germline): MNHEY, SVGAGI. This CDR3 is built from 13 residues. The CDR3, as DNA: TGTGCCACCGAGGGACAGTCCTCCTACGAGCAGTACTTC. Translated, it gives CATEGQSSYEQYF.

This clone has just a few counts. V and J are TRBV19 and TRBJ2-7; 9 bases align to TRBD1. The CDR3 is 13 amino acids. The junction had 8 bases not matched to a gene; V was cut back by 8 bases and J by 6 bases. Germline assignment: CDR1 LNHDA and CDR2 SQIVND (reference sequence). CDR3 in DNA: TGTGCCAGTGCGGGACAGGGATTTGGCGAGCAGTACTTC. This encodes CASAGQGFGEQYF.

The V and J genes are TRBV7-9 and TRBJ2-3, with 8 bases identical to TRBD1. This CDR3 spans 16 amino acids. V lost 3 bases to trimming and J lost 6 bases; unmatched junction nucleotides: 11. The germline CDR1 and CDR2 sequences are SEHNR and FQNEAQ (reference sequence). The CDR3 coding sequence is TGTGCCAGCAGCTTGTTAGGAGGCCAGGGGGCTGATACGCAGTATTTT. It translates to CASSLLGGQGADTQYF.

The V gene is TRBV27, the J gene TRBJ1-2; TRBD1 matches at 9 bases. The CDR3 length is 13 residues. Trimming cost V 5 bases and J 8 bases; bases outside gene matches: 6. Looked up from germline, CDR1 is MNHEY and CDR2 is SMNVEV (reference sequence). The DNA for the CDR3 is TGTGCCAGCAGTCTACAGGGGGCAGGGGGCTACACCTTC. Protein product: CASSLQGAGGYTF.

Only a few counts were recorded for this clone. The chain couples TRBV29-1 to TRBJ2-3, with TRBD2 matching 14 bases. The germline V gene encodes CDR1 SQVTM and CDR2 ANQGSEA. V was clipped by 8 bases and J by 6 bases; unmatched bases: 10. The CDR3 is 15 amino acids. Written as DNA, the CDR3 is TGCAGCTTAAGGGGACTAGCGGGGGAGCCGGATACGCAGTATTTT. The encoded protein is CSLRGLAGEPDTQYF.

This sequence joins TRBV15 and TRBJ1-1; 7 bases are shared with TRBD1. CDR1 is LNHNV and CDR2 is YYDKDF in the germline V gene (reference sequence). V was clipped by 1 base and J by 3 bases; unmatched bases: 2. The CDR3 contains 14 residues. The CDR3 DNA is TGTGCCACCAGCAGAGGAGGGGGCGACACTGAAGCTTTCTTT. This encodes CATSRGGGDTEAFF.

This chain uses TRBV4-1 with TRBJ1-1; TRBD1 is a possible D gene (5 bases). CDR1 and CDR2 (germline): MGHRA, YSYEKL. The V gene lost 1 base and the J gene lost 1 base, with 10 bases spanning the gap. There are 15 residues in the CDR3. In DNA, the CDR3 is TGCGCCAGCAGCCAAGGGGAACAGGCGAACACTGAAGCTTTCTTT. The encoded protein is CASSQGEQANTEAFF.

This clone was seen only a few times. V is TRBV5-6 and J is TRBJ1-6, with D tentatively TRBD1 (5 bases). V lost 2 bases and J 8 bases, leaving 11 bases between the germline ends. CDR1 is SGHDT and CDR2 is YYEEEE in the germline V gene. The CDR3 contains 14 residues. CDR3 sequence reads: CASSFGEGDSPLHF. CDR3 sequence (DNA): TGTGCCAGCAGCTTTGGGGAAGGGGATTCACCCCTCCACTTT. Based on the CDR3 plus reference TRBV5-6 and TRBJ1-6, the full variable domain is DAGVTQSPTHLIKTRGQQVTLRCSPKSGHDTVSWYQQALGQGPQFIFQYYEEEERQRGNFPDRFSGHQFPNYSSELNVNALLLGDSALYLCASSFGEGDSPLHFGNGTRLTVT.

In its sample, this clone was seen a few times. The V gene is TRBV6-5, the J gene TRBJ1-5, with TRBD1 as a possible D gene (5 bases). V lost 4 bases and J 0 bases, leaving 10 bases between the germline ends. The CDR3 is 15 residues long. CDR1 and CDR2 from the germline V gene are MNHEY and SVGAGI. CDR3 nucleotides: TGTGCCAGCAGTTCGACAGTTTATAGCAATCAGCCCCAGCATTTT. Its protein is CASSSTVYSNQPQHF.

The V gene is TRBV13, the J gene TRBJ2-7; 7 bases line up with TRBD1. This CDR3 has 12 residues. In germline, CDR1 is PRHDT, CDR2 FYEKMQ (reference sequence). V gave up 2 bases and J gave up 6 bases; unmatched junction bases: 1. CDR3 region: CASSLSGGEQYF. The DNA for the CDR3 is TGTGCCAGCAGCTTATCAGGGGGCGAGCAGTACTTC.

V is TRBV5-4 and J is TRBJ1-1; D is undetermined. In germline, CDR1 is SGHNT, CDR2 YYREEE (reference sequence). The CDR3 has 13 residues. Trimming removed 5 bases at V and 11 bases at J, with 19 bases between. The CDR3 bases are TGTGCCAGCAGGGGAGATAGAGCCGGAAGGGCTTTCTTT. Amino acid sequence: CASRGDRAGRAFF.